These 23 T cell receptor beta chains originate from one sample sequenced in a study of early T cells in non-severe SARS-CoV-2 infection. Each CDR3 protein is one row after TCRdb ran MiXCR on the 5' RACE reads. Here the sample spans about 64,000 distinct CDR3 sequences, around 20% being singletons. Material: whole blood, obtained at baseline. Source of these receptors: an adult who was a healthcare worker with PCR-confirmed SARS-CoV-2 infection or an uninfected control (not recorded which).

This clonotype turned up a few times. The gene calls are TRBV12-3 or TRBV12-4 and TRBJ2-1; 11 nucleotides match TRBD1. CDR3 length: 15 amino acids. V shed 5 bases and J 5 bases; nucleotides not matched to a gene: 5. CDR3 in amino acids: CASSRGQGGNNEQFF. CDR3 DNA sequence: TGTGCCAGCAGTAGGGGACAGGGGGGGAACAATGAGCAGTTCTTC.

This clonotype turned up a few times. The V gene is TRBV27, the J gene TRBJ1-4; D uncertain. V gave up 4 bases and J gave up 11 bases, with 17 bases separating them. This CDR3 is built from 14 residues. Germline CDR1 reads MNHEY; CDR2 reads SMNVEV (reference sequence). The CDR3 nucleotides read TGTGCCAGCAGTTATAGTGGGGATGAAGGCAAACTGTTTTTT. Translated, it gives CASSYSGDEGKLFF.

This chain links TRBV18 with TRBJ2-2, with unresolved D. Germline V gene sequence: CDR1 KGHSH, CDR2 LQKENI. V dropped 1 base and J dropped 5 bases, with 5 bases sitting between them. There are 13 residues in the CDR3. In DNA form, the CDR3 reads TGTGCCAGCTCACCACAGGGAACCGGGGAGCTGTTTTTT. Its protein product is CASSPQGTGELFF.

This chain links TRBV19 with TRBJ2-2, with 8 bases matching TRBD1. CDR1 is LNHDA and CDR2 is SQIVND in the germline V gene (reference sequence). This CDR3 spans 15 amino acids. Losses at the gene ends were 6 bases for V and 1 base for J; bases not matched to a gene: 4. The CDR3 sequence: CASRRDRLNTGELFF. The CDR3 region has the DNA TGTGCCAGTAGGAGGGACAGGCTGAACACCGGGGAGCTGTTTTTT.

The rearrangement uses TRBV5-1 and TRBJ2-3, with TRBD1 matching over 9 bases. From germline, CDR1 is SGHRS and CDR2 YFSETQ. J gave up 7 bases and V 0 bases, and 6 bases lay outside the gene matches. The CDR3 has 15 residues. The CDR3 protein is CASSLEGQGGNTQYF. Here the CDR3 DNA reads TGCGCCAGCAGCTTGGAGGGACAGGGAGGGAATACGCAGTATTTT.

The rearrangement joins TRBV5-1 to TRBJ1-1; D gene ambiguous. Germline CDR1 SGHRS, CDR2 YFSETQ. V was shortened by 4 bases and J by 1 base, with 11 bases between the two germline ends. The CDR3 is 14 residues long. The CDR3 coding sequence is TGCGCCAGCAGCCCCCGGCTCGGGAACACTGAAGCTTTCTTT. Its translation is CASSPRLGNTEAFF. Based on the CDR3 plus reference TRBV5-1 and TRBJ1-1, the full variable domain is KAGVTQTPRYLIKTRGQQVTLSCSPISGHRSVSWYQQTPGQGLQFLFEYFSETQRNKGNFPGRFSGRQFSNSRSEMNVSTLELGDSALYLCASSPRLGNTEAFFGQGTRLTVV.

V and J are TRBV4-1 and TRBJ1-1, with D maybe TRBD1 (6 bases). The CDR3 has 17 residues. From germline, CDR1 is MGHRA and CDR2 YSYEKL. V lost 0 bases and J lost 0, with 14 bases in between. The CDR3 region is CASSQEGGQWMNTEAFF. In nucleotides, the CDR3 is TGCGCCAGCAGCCAAGAAGGCGGACAGTGGATGAACACTGAAGCTTTCTTT.

This clonotype was seen many times. This chain links TRBV20-1 with TRBJ2-4, with D possibly being TRBD2 (6 bases). The CDR3 extends over 15 amino acids. The germline V gene encodes CDR1 DFQATT and CDR2 SNEGSKA (reference sequence). V shed 0 bases and J shed 6 bases, with 15 bases lying between them. The CDR3 region is CSARDPRGDGNIQYF. The CDR3 DNA reads TGCAGTGCTAGAGATCCCCGCGGGGATGGAAACATTCAGTACTTC.

This clonotype was recorded many times. The V gene is TRBV18, the J gene TRBJ1-5, with 8 bases fitting TRBD1. This CDR3 region has 15 residues. The J segment lost 3 bases and the V segment lost 6 bases, leaving 7 bases of the junction unmatched. The germline CDR1 and CDR2 sequences are KGHSH and LQKENI. The CDR3 protein is CASSSGTGLNQPQHF. The CDR3 nucleotides are TGTGCCAGCTCTTCCGGGACAGGTCTCAATCAGCCCCAGCATTTT.

V and J are TRBV2 and TRBJ2-3, with TRBD2 matching 9 bases. V shed 8 bases and J 1 base; nucleotides not matched to a gene: 7. Germline lookup yields CDR1 SNHLY and CDR2 FYNNEI. This CDR3 has 15 amino acids. The CDR3 is CASLIQRGGTDTQYF. The CDR3 DNA reads as TGTGCCAGCCTCATCCAGCGGGGGGGCACAGATACGCAGTATTTT. The full variable domain, in which reference TRBV2 and TRBJ2-3 provide the parts outside the CDR3, is EPEVTQTPSHQVTQMGQEVILRCVPISNHLYFYWYRQILGQKVEFLVSFYNNEISEKSEIFDDQFSVERPDGSNFTLKIRSTKLEDSAMYFCASLIQRGGTDTQYFGPGTRLTVL.

The table lists this clonotype with a few counts. This chain uses TRBV2 with TRBJ2-4; no definite D call. The CDR3 runs to 15 residues. V lost 5 bases, J lost 0 bases, and 11 bases lay in between. Germline V CDR1 and CDR2: SNHLY, FYNNEI. The CDR3 region has the DNA TGTGCCAGCAGTCCAGAGGTTTTAGCCAAAAACATTCAGTACTTC. Translation: CASSPEVLAKNIQYF. Based on the CDR3 plus reference TRBV2 and TRBJ2-4, the full variable domain is EPEVTQTPSHQVTQMGQEVILRCVPISNHLYFYWYRQILGQKVEFLVSFYNNEISEKSEIFDDQFSVERPDGSNFTLKIRSTKLEDSAMYFCASSPEVLAKNIQYFGAGTRLSVL.

This clonotype was detected ten times or more. This chain links TRBV20-1 with TRBJ1-4, with D unresolved. Trimming removed 6 bases at V and 8 bases at J, with 13 bases between. The CDR3 is 12 amino acids. The V gene's germline CDR1 is DFQATT and CDR2 SNEGSKA (reference sequence). The CDR3 DNA reads as TGCAGTGCCGGGCGCATAGGGGAAAAACTGTTTTTT. This gives the protein CSAGRIGEKLFF.

This clonotype appeared many times. The rearrangement uses TRBV2 and TRBJ2-5; D not resolved. V was trimmed by 8 bases and J by 2 bases, leaving 9 bases between them. The CDR3 runs to 12 residues. CDR1 is SNHLY and CDR2 is FYNNEI in the germline V gene. The CDR3 sequence: CASGNLQETQYF. CDR3 DNA sequence: TGTGCCAGCGGGAATCTACAAGAGACCCAGTACTTC. Based on the CDR3 plus reference TRBV2 and TRBJ2-5, the full variable domain is EPEVTQTPSHQVTQMGQEVILRCVPISNHLYFYWYRQILGQKVEFLVSFYNNEISEKSEIFDDQFSVERPDGSNFTLKIRSTKLEDSAMYFCASGNLQETQYFGPGTRLLVL.

The rearrangement uses TRBV12-3 or TRBV12-4 and TRBJ1-1; 7 nucleotides line up with TRBD1. With V trimmed by 3 bases and J by 2 bases, 3 bases remained unmatched. The CDR3 has 14 residues. This chain's CDR3 is CASSFWDSNTEAFF. In nucleotides, the CDR3 is TGTGCCAGCAGTTTTTGGGACAGCAACACTGAAGCTTTCTTT.

The chain recombines TRBV7-7 with TRBJ1-5, with no clear D. With 5 bases removed from V and 2 bases from J, the gap between germline ends came to 10 bases. From germline, CDR1 is SSHAT and CDR2 FNYEAQ (reference sequence). This CDR3 spans 14 amino acids. CDR3 nucleotides: TGTGCCAGCAGCCGGACCCGTGGCAATCAGCCCCAGCATTTT. Encoded protein: CASSRTRGNQPQHF.

This clonotype was detected a few times. The gene calls are TRBV7-2 and TRBJ2-3, with D unclear. This CDR3 contains 13 residues. CDR1 is SGHTA and CDR2 is FQGNSA in the germline V gene. V lost 3 bases to trimming and J lost 6 bases, with 10 bases between them. The CDR3 nucleotides are TGTGCCAGCAGCTTGGCAAATGGGGATACGCAGTATTTT. Protein product: CASSLANGDTQYF. Together with reference TRBV7-2 and TRBJ2-3, the CDR3 gives the full variable domain: GAGVSQSPSNKVTEKGKDVELRCDPISGHTALYWYRQSLGQGLEFLIYFQGNSAPDKSGLPSDRFSAERTGGSVSTLTIQRTQQEDSAVYLCASSLANGDTQYFGPGTRLTVL.

V and J are TRBV7-9 and TRBJ1-3; D gene unclear. V was cut by 5 bases and J by 6 bases, with 14 bases left in between. The CDR3 has 14 residues. Germline values: CDR1 SEHNR, CDR2 FQNEAQ (reference sequence). Here the CDR3 reads CASSQPGTENTIYF. As DNA, the CDR3 is TGTGCCAGCAGCCAGCCGGGAACTGAAAACACCATATATTTT.

The chain couples TRBV6-1 to TRBJ2-5; D uncertain. V lost 5 bases to trimming and J lost 2 bases, with 9 bases between them. CDR3 length equals 13 residues. CDR1 MNHNS and CDR2 SASEGT come from the germline V gene. DNA of the CDR3: TGTGCCAGCAGTCGGTTAGATCAAGAGACCCAGTACTTC. It encodes CASSRLDQETQYF.

The rearrangement links TRBV7-6 to TRBJ1-2; D remains ambiguous. The V and J ends lost 1 base and 6 bases respectively, with 9 bases between them. The CDR3 loop spans 13 amino acids. In germline, CDR1 is SGHVS, CDR2 FNYEAQ. The CDR3 loop is CASSLGRHDGYTF. The CDR3 DNA follows: TGTGCCAGCAGCTTAGGCAGGCACGATGGCTACACCTTC.

This clonotype was observed a single time. The rearrangement uses TRBV7-9 and TRBJ1-1; 8 nucleotides agree with TRBD1. With 1 base clipped from V and 8 bases from J, the junction kept 3 bases outside the gene matches. The CDR3 spans 13 residues. The V gene's germline CDR1 is SEHNR and CDR2 FQNEAQ (reference sequence). Here the CDR3 reads CASSLGRTGEAFF. The CDR3 DNA sequence: TGTGCCAGCAGCTTAGGTAGGACAGGGGAAGCTTTCTTT.

The table lists this clonotype with many counts. The rearrangement joins TRBV29-1 to TRBJ1-5; TRBD1 aligns across 7 bases. Germline CDR1 is SQVTM and CDR2 is ANQGSEA. CDR3 length: 14 amino acids. J gave up 4 bases and V 6 bases, and 9 bases lay outside the gene matches. The CDR3 protein is CSVATGVRNQPQHF. The CDR3 DNA follows: TGCAGCGTCGCAACAGGGGTAAGAAATCAGCCCCAGCATTTT.

The sample holds a few counts of this clonotype. V and J are TRBV28 and TRBJ2-7, with D possibly TRBD1 on 6 matching bases. CDR3 length equals 13 residues. Deletions cut 5 bases from V and 3 bases from J, with 11 bases between. Germline V gene sequence: CDR1 MDHEN, CDR2 SYDVKM. Here the CDR3 reads CASSRLTGYEQYF. CDR3 in DNA: TGTGCCAGCAGTCGGCTGACAGGCTACGAGCAGTACTTC. Variable domain in full (rest from reference TRBV28 and TRBJ2-7): DVKVTQSSRYLVKRTGEKVFLECVQDMDHENMFWYRQDPGLGLRLIYFSYDVKMKEKGDIPEGYSVSREKKERFSLILESASTNQTSMYLCASSRLTGYEQYFGPGTRLTVT.

The table lists this clonotype with a few counts. The rearrangement joins TRBV4-1 to TRBJ2-4, with no clear D. Per the germline V gene, CDR1 is MGHRA and CDR2 is YSYEKL. CDR3 length equals 16 residues. The ends were cut back, 1 base at V and 1 base at J, with 11 bases in the middle. The CDR3 sequence is CASSQVLVTAKNIQYF. CDR3 nucleotide sequence: TGCGCCAGCAGCCAAGTACTGGTGACGGCCAAAAACATTCAGTACTTC.